This T cell receptor beta chain was obtained from a study of cytomegalovirus exposure and HLA in healthy donors. PCR employed 60 Vbeta and 13 Jbeta primers. Data came from immunoSEQ multiplex PCR; TCRdb stores just in-frame clones and leaves some out. The sample lists 130,000 to 150,000 clones, 76% occurring once. In the case of this clone: Its antigen remains unidentified.

J was trimmed by 0 bases and V by 5 bases; bases with no gene match: 7. The CDR3 loop spans 15 amino acids. The germline CDR1 and CDR2 sequences are SQVTM and ANQGSEA. General observations from the study: With later analysis, a missense DCLRE1C variant became linked to TCR beta V- and J-gene trimming.

The sequenced sample was PBMCs. The receptor comes from a woman aged 40 to 50 in good health and CMV-seronegative. V and J are TRBV29-1 and TRBJ1-1; 9 nucleotides align to TRBD1. Here the CDR3 reads CSVYPRTGVNTEAFF. CDR3 DNA sequence: TGCAGCGTTTATCCCCGGACAGGGGTGAACACTGAAGCTTTCTTT.